This TCR beta chain appears in the sequencing data of a study of cytomegalovirus exposure and HLA in healthy donors. Study results and limitations: Further analysis, carried out later, found HLA-associated TCR beta chains more clonally expanded than equally common other chains.

The study ran its PCR with 60 Vbeta and 13 Jbeta primers. Sequencing used immunoSEQ multiplex PCR; TCRdb keeps in-frame clones, though not all of them. The table lists 110,000 or so clones, approximately 80% of them singletons, with around 2.6% in the top ten. The CDR3 has 14 amino acids. V shed 2 bases and J shed 0 bases, with 8 bases lying between them. Germline values: CDR1 MNHEY, CDR2 SMNVEV (reference sequence). Details on this clone: The target antigen is unknown.

The TCR sequence derives from a woman aged 18 to 35 in good health and CMV-seronegative. Input material: PBMCs. The chain combines TRBV27 with TRBJ2-7, with D maybe TRBD1 (5 bases). The CDR3 DNA is TGTGCCAGCAGTTTAAGACAGTCCTCCTACGAGCAGTACTTC. Amino acid sequence: CASSLRQSSYEQYF.